This is a list of T cell receptor beta chains from one sample in a study of response to subunit inactivated influenza vaccine. TCRdb re-analysed the RT-PCR reads in MiXCR, keeping a single row per CDR3 protein. The sample records 500,000 to 600,000 distinct CDR3 sequences, about 7.6% being singletons. This sample comprised PBMCs from blood, obtained approximately 25 months after vaccination. Source of these receptors: a man between 50 and 75 years old who received an inactivated influenza vaccine. CDR3s include the opening cysteine and the closing phenylalanine or tryptophan. The order of the fields is clone size, V gene, D gene, J gene, CDR3 DNA, CDR3 protein. The D gene is left open where the match is weak. Only part of the rows carry a size: once, few, many, or a class if the clone is expanded.

clone size: few; V gene: TRBV3-1; D gene: .; J gene: TRBJ1-5; CDR3 DNA: TGTGCCAGCAGCCAATTACGGAATCAGCCCCAGCATTTT; CDR3 protein: CASSQLRNQPQHF
clone size: few; V gene: TRBV6-2/TRBV6-3; D gene: TRBD1; J gene: TRBJ2-5; CDR3 DNA: TGTGCCATCAATCCAGGGGGCTTGGAGACCCAGTACTTC; CDR3 protein: CAINPGGLETQYF
clone size: few; V gene: TRBV27; D gene: TRBD1; J gene: TRBJ2-1; CDR3 DNA: TGTGCCAGCAGGCCTTATCGACAGGGAACAAGGATGGATGAGCAGTTCTTC; CDR3 protein: CASRPYRQGTRMDEQFF
clone size: few; V gene: TRBV30; D gene: .; J gene: TRBJ2-3; CDR3 DNA: TGTGCCGTCTCCCAGGGTGGTAGCACAGATACGCAGTATTTT; CDR3 protein: CAVSQGGSTDTQYF
clone size: many; V gene: TRBV25-1; D gene: .; J gene: TRBJ2-2; CDR3 DNA: TGTGCCAGCAGTCGGTGGACACCGAACACCGGGGAGCTGTTTTTT; CDR3 protein: CASSRWTPNTGELFF
clone size: many; V gene: TRBV4-2; D gene: .; J gene: TRBJ2-6; CDR3 DNA: TGTGCCAGCAGCCAAGACTATTTTTCTGGGGCCAACGTCCTGACTTTC; CDR3 protein: CASSQDYFSGANVLTF
clone size: few; V gene: TRBV20-1; D gene: TRBD2; J gene: TRBJ2-5; CDR3 DNA: TGCAGTGCTAGGGCGGCTAGCGGGATGCAAGAGACCCAGTACTTC; CDR3 protein: CSARAASGMQETQYF
clone size: .; V gene: TRBV6-1; D gene: TRBD1; J gene: TRBJ2-2; CDR3 DNA: TGTGCCAGCAGTGACCGGACAGGGTTGACCGGGGAGCTGTTTTTT; CDR3 protein: CASSDRTGLTGELFF
clone size: many; V gene: TRBV7-2; D gene: .; J gene: TRBJ1-2; CDR3 DNA: TGTGCCAGCAGCTCAGCCGGGGCCTCTAACTATGGCTACACCTTC; CDR3 protein: CASSSAGASNYGYTF
clone size: many; V gene: TRBV10-3; D gene: TRBD1; J gene: TRBJ2-7; CDR3 DNA: TGTGCCATCAGTAAACCGGGACAGGGCGTACACGAGCAGTACTTC; CDR3 protein: CAISKPGQGVHEQYF
clone size: few; V gene: TRBV20-1; D gene: TRBD2; J gene: TRBJ2-3; CDR3 DNA: TGCAGTGCTCCCCCCCTAGGTAGCGGGGGCCTTAGCACAGATACGCAGTATTTT; CDR3 protein: CSAPPLGSGGLSTDTQYF
clone size: few; V gene: TRBV7-9; D gene: .; J gene: TRBJ2-7; CDR3 DNA: TGTGCCAGCAGCCCCTCGGCAGGCGGCTCCTACGAGCAGTACTTC; CDR3 protein: CASSPSAGGSYEQYF
clone size: .; V gene: TRBV5-1; D gene: .; J gene: TRBJ2-7; CDR3 DNA: TGCGCCAGCAGCTTGGCAGGAGGGTCTATACACGAGCAGTACTTC; CDR3 protein: CASSLAGGSIHEQYF
clone size: .; V gene: TRBV6-1; D gene: .; J gene: TRBJ1-2; CDR3 DNA: TGTGCCACCCAAGCACGGGGGCGGGATGGCTACACCTTC; CDR3 protein: CATQARGRDGYTF
clone size: many; V gene: TRBV20-1; D gene: .; J gene: TRBJ2-5; CDR3 DNA: TGCAGTGCTAGAGATCACAGTCGGCAGGCGGGAGAGACCCAGTACTTC; CDR3 protein: CSARDHSRQAGETQYF
clone size: many; V gene: TRBV4-1; D gene: TRBD1; J gene: TRBJ1-5; CDR3 DNA: TGCGCCAGCAGACAAACCGGGACAGCCAATCAGCCCCAGCATTTT; CDR3 protein: CASRQTGTANQPQHF
clone size: many; V gene: TRBV5-1; D gene: .; J gene: TRBJ2-1; CDR3 DNA: TGCGCCAGCAGCTTGGCCGAACGGGAGTGGTTCTTC; CDR3 protein: CASSLAEREWFF
clone size: .; V gene: TRBV6-1; D gene: .; J gene: TRBJ2-5; CDR3 DNA: TGTGCCAGCAAAAGCGGCAGGGTCGGAGAGACCCAGTACTTC; CDR3 protein: CASKSGRVGETQYF
clone size: .; V gene: TRBV5-1; D gene: .; J gene: TRBJ2-3; CDR3 DNA: TGCGCCAGCAGCTTGGTGTCAGGGTCCAGCACAGATACGCAGTATTTT; CDR3 protein: CASSLVSGSSTDTQYF
clone size: many; V gene: TRBV12-3/TRBV12-4; D gene: .; J gene: TRBJ1-1; CDR3 DNA: TGTGCCAGCAGTGCCGGGACACCAACTGAATCTTTCTTT; CDR3 protein: CASSAGTPTESFF
clone size: few; V gene: TRBV18; D gene: TRBD2; J gene: TRBJ2-1; CDR3 DNA: TGTGCCAGCTCACGAGGACTAGCGTCGTACAATGAGCAGTTCTTC; CDR3 protein: CASSRGLASYNEQFF
clone size: many; V gene: TRBV4-1; D gene: .; J gene: TRBJ1-6; CDR3 DNA: TGCGCCAGCAGCCAAGATTGGGCAGGGGTGAAACTCGTTGCGCAGACCTCACCCCTCCACTTT; CDR3 protein: CASSQDWAGVKLVAQTSPLHF
clone size: few; V gene: TRBV29-1; D gene: TRBD1; J gene: TRBJ1-1; CDR3 DNA: TGCAGCGTGGATCTCCCGGGACAGATGAACACTGAAGCTTTCTTT; CDR3 protein: CSVDLPGQMNTEAFF
clone size: few; V gene: TRBV24-1; D gene: TRBD2; J gene: TRBJ2-2; CDR3 DNA: TGTGCCACCAGTGATCTCCTTGGCGGGGGAACCGGGGAGCTGTTTTTT; CDR3 protein: CATSDLLGGGTGELFF
clone size: .; V gene: TRBV20-1; D gene: .; J gene: TRBJ2-3; CDR3 DNA: TGCAGTGCCATGCTCCTGACAGGAGACACAGATACGCAGTATTTT; CDR3 protein: CSAMLLTGDTDTQYF
clone size: few; V gene: TRBV15; D gene: TRBD1; J gene: TRBJ1-4; CDR3 DNA: TGTGCCACCAGCAGAGATCCAGGGGGCGGTGGGAATGAAAAACTGTTTTTT; CDR3 protein: CATSRDPGGGGNEKLFF
clone size: many; V gene: TRBV12-3/TRBV12-4; D gene: .; J gene: TRBJ2-3; CDR3 DNA: TGTGCCAGCAGTTTATTTCGGTCAGATACGCAGTATTTT; CDR3 protein: CASSLFRSDTQYF
clone size: .; V gene: TRBV12-3/TRBV12-4; D gene: .; J gene: TRBJ1-5; CDR3 DNA: TGTGCCAGCAGCCGAACTAAGAATCAGCCCCAGCATTTT; CDR3 protein: CASSRTKNQPQHF
clone size: many; V gene: TRBV20-1; D gene: .; J gene: TRBJ2-5; CDR3 DNA: TGCAGTGCTAGCCCCCCCGCCAGGGCGGAAAGGGAGACCCAGTACTTC; CDR3 protein: CSASPPARAERETQYF
clone size: many; V gene: TRBV11-1; D gene: .; J gene: TRBJ2-1; CDR3 DNA: TGTGCCAGCAGCTTATACGGGTTAGGCCCACCCGAGCAGTTCTTC; CDR3 protein: CASSLYGLGPPEQFF
clone size: many; V gene: TRBV5-1; D gene: TRBD1; J gene: TRBJ2-1; CDR3 DNA: TGCGCCAGCAGGCCCTTTTCCGGGACAGTCAACGAGCAGTTCTTC; CDR3 protein: CASRPFSGTVNEQFF
clone size: .; V gene: TRBV18; D gene: TRBD2; J gene: TRBJ2-3; CDR3 DNA: TGTGCCAGCTCTCTCCGGGGGGGCACTAGCACAGATACGCAGTATTTT; CDR3 protein: CASSLRGGTSTDTQYF
clone size: .; V gene: TRBV4-1; D gene: TRBD1; J gene: TRBJ1-1; CDR3 DNA: TGCGCCAGCAACGCGGCAGGGGGTTTGCGTACTGAAGCTTTCTTT; CDR3 protein: CASNAAGGLRTEAFF
clone size: .; V gene: TRBV12-3/TRBV12-4; D gene: TRBD1; J gene: TRBJ2-2; CDR3 DNA: TGTGCCAGCAGTTCGACAGGGTTTGGCACCGGGGAGCTGTTTTTT; CDR3 protein: CASSSTGFGTGELFF
clone size: many; V gene: TRBV10-3; D gene: TRBD2; J gene: TRBJ2-1; CDR3 DNA: TGTGCCACCGACGGCCGGGAGGGGTTCCACAATGAGCAGTTCTTC; CDR3 protein: CATDGREGFHNEQFF
clone size: few; V gene: TRBV25-1; D gene: .; J gene: TRBJ1-6; CDR3 DNA: TGTGCCAGCAGAAGTCCGGGACGGAATAATTCACCCCTCCACTTT; CDR3 protein: CASRSPGRNNSPLHF
clone size: .; V gene: TRBV10-3; D gene: TRBD1; J gene: TRBJ1-2; CDR3 DNA: TGTGCCATCACCCAGTGGGGACAGGGGGCTTCGAACTATGGCTACACCTTC; CDR3 protein: CAITQWGQGASNYGYTF
clone size: .; V gene: TRBV9; D gene: .; J gene: TRBJ2-7; CDR3 DNA: TGTGCCAGCAGCTTCAACCGGGACAATCCTTACGAGCAGTACTTC; CDR3 protein: CASSFNRDNPYEQYF
clone size: few; V gene: TRBV4-1; D gene: .; J gene: TRBJ2-5; CDR3 DNA: TGCGCCAGCAGCCAACGACCTATGGAGACCCAGTACTTC; CDR3 protein: CASSQRPMETQYF
clone size: few; V gene: TRBV20-1; D gene: .; J gene: TRBJ1-4; CDR3 DNA: TGCAGTGCTAGAGGGGGATCGAATGAAAAACTGTTTTTT; CDR3 protein: CSARGGSNEKLFF
clone size: .; V gene: TRBV5-5; D gene: TRBD1; J gene: TRBJ2-7; CDR3 DNA: TGTGCCAGCAGATTATCCCGGGACAGGGTGACCTACGAGCAGTACTTC; CDR3 protein: CASRLSRDRVTYEQYF
clone size: many; V gene: TRBV28; D gene: TRBD1; J gene: TRBJ2-7; CDR3 DNA: TGTGCCAGCAGTTTGGCGACAGGGGGCATTTACGAGCAGTACTTC; CDR3 protein: CASSLATGGIYEQYF
clone size: few; V gene: TRBV9; D gene: TRBD1; J gene: TRBJ1-4; CDR3 DNA: TGTGCCAGCAGCGTAAGAGGGGGCGTGAACGAAAAACTGTTTTTT; CDR3 protein: CASSVRGGVNEKLFF
clone size: few; V gene: TRBV18; D gene: .; J gene: TRBJ2-5; CDR3 DNA: TGTGCCAGCAACCGAAGGGGCCAAGAGACCCAGTACTTC; CDR3 protein: CASNRRGQETQYF
clone size: few; V gene: TRBV7-2; D gene: TRBD2; J gene: TRBJ2-5; CDR3 DNA: TGTGCCAGCAGCTTAGGAGTTAGCGGGGGGTTCCAAGAGACCCAGTACTTC; CDR3 protein: CASSLGVSGGFQETQYF
clone size: many; V gene: TRBV5-5; D gene: .; J gene: TRBJ1-5; CDR3 DNA: TGTGCCAGCAGCTTCCGGGGGACGGGCAATCAGCCCCAGCATTTT; CDR3 protein: CASSFRGTGNQPQHF
clone size: .; V gene: TRBV18; D gene: TRBD1; J gene: TRBJ2-2; CDR3 DNA: TGTGCCAGCTCACCCCGAGGGGGCGCGAACACCGGGGAGCTGTTTTTT; CDR3 protein: CASSPRGGANTGELFF
clone size: few; V gene: TRBV7-2; D gene: TRBD2; J gene: TRBJ2-7; CDR3 DNA: TGTGCCAGCAGCTTAGGGGGACTAGCGGGGCGATACGAGCAGTACTTC; CDR3 protein: CASSLGGLAGRYEQYF
clone size: .; V gene: TRBV6-5; D gene: .; J gene: TRBJ2-7; CDR3 DNA: TGTGCCATCAGTTATCGGGTTTCCCACGAGCAGTACTTC; CDR3 protein: CAISYRVSHEQYF
clone size: .; V gene: TRBV20-1; D gene: .; J gene: TRBJ1-1; CDR3 DNA: TGCAGTGCTAGTTTAGGGTACTCTGAAGCTTTCTTT; CDR3 protein: CSASLGYSEAFF
clone size: few; V gene: TRBV10-3; D gene: TRBD1; J gene: TRBJ1-2; CDR3 DNA: TGTGCCATCACCTCGACAGGGAACTATGGCTACACCTTC; CDR3 protein: CAITSTGNYGYTF
clone size: many; V gene: TRBV5-1; D gene: TRBD2; J gene: TRBJ2-7; CDR3 DNA: TGCGCCAGCAGCTTGGTCCCGGGACTAGCGGGCTCCTACGAGCAGTACTTC; CDR3 protein: CASSLVPGLAGSYEQYF
clone size: few; V gene: TRBV14; D gene: .; J gene: TRBJ1-2; CDR3 DNA: TGTGCCAGCAGCGCTGCGGACGGGAGAAGTTATGGCTACACCTTC; CDR3 protein: CASSAADGRSYGYTF
clone size: many; V gene: TRBV5-6; D gene: .; J gene: TRBJ2-3; CDR3 DNA: TGTGCCAGCAGCTCAACGGGTACGCAGTATTTT; CDR3 protein: CASSSTGTQYF
clone size: .; V gene: TRBV5-6; D gene: .; J gene: TRBJ2-2; CDR3 DNA: TGTGCCAGCAGCTTGGTTATTTCCGGGGAGCTGTTTTTT; CDR3 protein: CASSLVISGELFF
clone size: .; V gene: TRBV9; D gene: .; J gene: TRBJ2-4; CDR3 DNA: TGTGCCAGCAGCGCGGGCGGTGTAGCCAAAAACATTCAGTACTTC; CDR3 protein: CASSAGGVAKNIQYF
clone size: few; V gene: TRBV7-2; D gene: .; J gene: TRBJ2-3; CDR3 DNA: TGTGCCAGCAGCTTGGTAGCAACCACAGGGACAGATACGCAGTATTTT; CDR3 protein: CASSLVATTGTDTQYF
clone size: many; V gene: TRBV7-3; D gene: TRBD1; J gene: TRBJ2-7; CDR3 DNA: TGTGCCAGCAGCTTAAATTATGGGACAGGGGCCCAGGAGCAGTACTTC; CDR3 protein: CASSLNYGTGAQEQYF
clone size: many; V gene: TRBV18; D gene: TRBD1; J gene: TRBJ2-5; CDR3 DNA: TGTGCCAGCTCACAGGGGGCCCAAGAGACCCAGTACTTC; CDR3 protein: CASSQGAQETQYF